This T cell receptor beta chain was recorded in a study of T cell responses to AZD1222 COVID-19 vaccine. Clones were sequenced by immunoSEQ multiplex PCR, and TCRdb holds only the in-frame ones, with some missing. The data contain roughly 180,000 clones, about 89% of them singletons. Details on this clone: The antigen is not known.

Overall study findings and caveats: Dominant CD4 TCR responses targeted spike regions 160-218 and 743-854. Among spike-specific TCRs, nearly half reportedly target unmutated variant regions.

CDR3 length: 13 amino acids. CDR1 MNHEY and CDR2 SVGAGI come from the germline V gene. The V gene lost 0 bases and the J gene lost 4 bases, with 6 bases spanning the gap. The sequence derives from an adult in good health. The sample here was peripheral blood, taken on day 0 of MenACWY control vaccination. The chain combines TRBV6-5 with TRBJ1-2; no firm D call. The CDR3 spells CASSYSWSYGYTF. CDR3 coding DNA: TGTGCCAGCAGTTACTCTTGGAGCTATGGCTACACCTTC.